Presented here are 11 T cell receptor beta chains from one specimen sequenced in a study of T cell clonotyping in hematopoietic cell transplantation. Sequencing used immunoSEQ multiplex PCR; TCRdb keeps in-frame clones, though not all of them. In the table there are 11,000 to 15,000 clones, roughly 64% of which are singletons. Specimen: PBMCs. The receptors were gathered from a human donor who either received an allogeneic hematopoietic cell transplant for a myeloid malignancy or was a related donor (not recorded which). Some clones in this sample may be carry-over from other donors' samples.

V gene TRBV14 combines with J gene TRBJ2-7; D is possibly TRBD1 (6 bases). Germline V gene sequence: CDR1 SGHDN, CDR2 FVKESK. Between the trimmed V and J ends, which lost 3 bases and 0 bases, there was a span of 9 bases. The CDR3 length is 14 residues. This chain's CDR3 is CASSQDSTSYEQYF. CDR3 coding DNA: TGTGCCAGCAGCCAGGACAGTACCTCCTACGAGCAGTACTTC.

This clone has more than one count but fewer than ten. In DNA, the CDR3 is TGTGCCAGCAGTTTGACAGGGCCCGCAGATACGCAGTATTTT. Its protein is CASSLTGPADTQYF. The rearrangement joins TRBV6-5 to TRBJ2-3; 7 bases fit TRBD1. Germline CDR1 MNHEY, CDR2 SVGAGI. V shed 4 bases, J shed 4 bases, and the junction held 5 bases outside the gene matches. This CDR3 region has 14 residues.

This rearrangement joins TRBV5-6 to TRBJ2-5; D possibly corresponds to TRBD2 (5 bases). The DNA end is a closer match to TRBJ2-7, so the J assignment may be wrong. Germline V gene sequence: CDR1 SGHDT, CDR2 YYEEEE. This CDR3 has 14 amino acids. The DNA of the CDR3 is TGTGCCAGCAGCCCAGAGGGCTGGTTCTACGAGCAGTACTTC. It yields the protein CASSPEGWFYEQYF.

This clone was seen just once. The chain joins TRBV29-1 to TRBJ2-7; D unclear. CDR1 is SQVTM, CDR2 ANQGSEA, per germline. The CDR3 runs to 12 residues. V lost 5 bases and J 6 bases, leaving 14 bases between the germline ends. The chain's CDR3 is CSVSDRFGEQYF. CDR3 in DNA: TGCAGCGTTTCGGACCGTTTTGGCGAGCAGTACTTC.

This clone was counted between two and nine times. V usage is TRBV7-9 and J usage is TRBJ2-1; 7 nucleotides agree with TRBD2. The CDR3 runs 15 residues. CDR1 and CDR2 from the germline V gene are SEHNR and FQNEAQ (reference sequence). Trimming at V came to 4 bases and at J to 1 base, leaving 4 bases not matched to a gene. The CDR3: CASSSTLASYNEQFF. The CDR3 nucleotides are TGTGCCAGCAGCTCCACACTAGCGTCCTACAATGAGCAGTTCTTC.

This chain uses TRBV27 with TRBJ1-4; perhaps TRBD1 as D (6 bases). The length of the CDR3 is 16 residues. Germline V gives CDR1 MNHEY, CDR2 SMNVEV (reference sequence). Trimming took off 0 bases at V and 3 bases at J, with 11 bases between the two ends. CDR3 coding DNA: TGTGCCAGCAGTTTATCCTTGGGGACACCTAATGAAAAACTGTTTTTT. Translation gives CASSLSLGTPNEKLFF.

This clone was observed once. The chain is built from TRBV6-6 and TRBJ1-6, with unresolved D. Trimming took 6 bases from V and 7 from J, leaving 13 bases between them. Germline-derived CDR1 and CDR2 are MNHNY and SVGAGI (reference sequence). This CDR3 is 14 amino acids long. The CDR3 region has the DNA TGTGCCAGCAGGCCACAGATGGCGAATTCACCCCTCCACTTT. Amino acid sequence: CASRPQMANSPLHF.

V gene TRBV7-9 combines with J gene TRBJ2-3, with a tentative D call TRBD2 (6 bases). CDR1 is SEHNR and CDR2 is FQNEAQ in the germline V gene (reference sequence). The CDR3 runs 15 residues. Trimming stripped 4 bases from V and 5 bases from J, with 16 bases between. CDR3 nucleotide sequence: TGTGCCAGCAGCTGGGGGACTGCCGAGGAAGATACGCAGTATTTT. It translates to CASSWGTAEEDTQYF. Complete variable domain (other parts from reference TRBV7-9 and TRBJ2-3): DTGVSQNPRHKITKRGQNVTFRCDPISEHNRLYWYRQTLGQGPEFLTYFQNEAQLEKSRLLSDRFSAERPKGSFSTLEIQRTEQGDSAMYLCASSWGTAEEDTQYFGPGTRLTVL.

This clone was seen only a few times. The rearrangement joins TRBV4-3 to TRBJ2-1; 9 nucleotides agree with TRBD2. V shed 4 bases and J 0 bases; nucleotides not matched to a gene: 4. Germline CDR1 reads LGHNA; CDR2 reads YSLEER. The CDR3 totals 16 residues. The chain's CDR3 is CASSLFSGSSYNEQFF. In DNA form, the CDR3 reads TGCGCCAGCAGCCTCTTTAGCGGGAGCTCCTACAATGAGCAGTTCTTC.

This sequence joins TRBV13 and TRBJ1-2; the D gene is possibly TRBD1 (6 bases). In germline, CDR1 is PRHDT, CDR2 FYEKMQ (reference sequence). The CDR3 is 15 amino acids. V was trimmed by 5 bases and J by 4 bases, leaving 17 bases between them. The chain's CDR3 is CASSPPAGQGYGYTF. CDR3 nucleotides: TGTGCCAGCAGCCCCCCCGCGGGACAAGGCTATGGCTACACCTTC.

The CDR3 region is CASSEQGARLYEQYF. The CDR3 DNA reads as TGTGCCAGCAGTGAACAGGGGGCCCGTCTCTACGAGCAGTACTTC. This sequence joins TRBV2 and TRBJ2-7; 8 bases agree with TRBD1. Looked up from germline, CDR1 is SNHLY and CDR2 is FYNNEI. Trimming took 2 bases from V and 3 from J; bases not matched to a gene: 6. CDR3 length equals 15 residues.